This passage covers 10 T cell receptor beta chains from one sample sequenced in a study of blood T cells in healthy people across ages. The use of a sample-barcoded 5' primer and a J-beta primer mix characterized a second PCR of 7 to 11 cycles. TCRdb itself ran the 5' RACE reads through MiXCR, one entry per CDR3 protein. The table lists approximately 810,000 distinct CDR3 sequences, about 28% of them singletons. Sequencing was carried out using blood. The receptors derive from a woman of 80 years or more in good health.

V and J are TRBV12-3 or TRBV12-4 and TRBJ2-3; D possibly corresponds to TRBD1 (6 bases). The CDR3 length is 15 residues. The V and J ends lost 11 bases and 3 bases respectively, with 21 bases between them. Written as DNA, the CDR3 is TGTGCCGGTGGGGTTCAGCGAGGGGGAACAGATACGCAGTATTTT. Translation: CAGGVQRGGTDTQYF.

This clonotype appeared many times. This chain joins TRBV5-1 and TRBJ2-1; TRBD2 is a possible D gene (7 bases). Trimming removed 2 bases from V and 2 bases from J, with 14 bases in between. CDR1 is SGHRS and CDR2 is YFSETQ in the germline V gene. This CDR3 contains 16 residues. CDR3 bases: TGCGCCAGCAGCTTATTCGCGGGGGCCGCCTACAATGAGCAGTTCTTC. The encoded protein is CASSLFAGAAYNEQFF.

In regard to this clonotype: This may come from a read error, since a much larger clone is one base off. The chain combines TRBV6-2 or TRBV6-3 with TRBJ1-2, with D possibly TRBD1 on 6 matching bases. The CDR3 extends over 13 amino acids. Germline V gives CDR1 MNHEY, CDR2 SVGEGT. Trimming pared 7 bases from V and 7 bases from J, leaving 16 bases between. This chain's CDR3 is CASIPQGLRGYTF. CDR3 in DNA: TGTGCCAGCATTCCACAGGGTTTGCGTGGCTACACCTTC.

This clonotype has more than one count but fewer than ten. The chain employs TRBV4-3 and TRBJ2-5; D is ambiguous. The CDR3 is 15 residues long. V was clipped by 4 bases and J by 3 bases, with 15 bases between them. Germline values: CDR1 LGHNA, CDR2 YSLEER. The CDR3 loop is CASSRPEETKETQYF. The CDR3 DNA sequence: TGCGCCAGCAGCCGCCCAGAGGAGACAAAAGAGACCCAGTACTTC.

This clonotype has more than one count but fewer than ten. A read error may be the cause here, since a much bigger clone is one base away. The V and J genes are TRBV5-1 and TRBJ2-5; maybe TRBD2 (7 bases). CDR1 SGHRS and CDR2 YFSETQ come from the germline V gene. The CDR3 totals 16 residues. Trimming cost V 4 bases and J 5 bases, with 21 bases left between them. The CDR3 region is CASSPGRGAGIETQYF. DNA for the CDR3: TGCGCCAGCAGCCCAGGACGGGGGGCCGGGATTGAGACCCAGTACTTC.

The J gene is TRBJ2-1, the V gene TRBV10-3; 9 nucleotides align to TRBD2. The CDR3 has 13 amino acids. Germline assignment: CDR1 ENHRY and CDR2 SYGVKD. V lost 8 bases, J lost 5 bases, and 4 bases stayed unmatched. CDR3 nucleotides: TGTGCCATCGCCCGCGGGGGGGACAATGAGCAGTTCTTC. This gives the protein CAIARGGDNEQFF.

The chain employs TRBV11-2 and TRBJ1-5; D is unresolved. With 1 base removed from V and 7 bases from J, the gap between germline ends came to 14 bases. Germline V gene lookup returns CDR1 SGHAT and CDR2 FQNNGV. The CDR3 contains 15 residues. The CDR3 is CASSLGAGVAQPQHF. The CDR3 nucleotides are TGTGCCAGCAGCTTAGGGGCCGGGGTCGCGCAGCCCCAGCATTTT.

The chain combines TRBV30 with TRBJ1-1; D unclear. The germline V and J ends were trimmed by 3 bases and 4 bases, with 12 bases remaining between them. The CDR3 runs 13 residues. Germline loops: CDR1 GTSNPN, CDR2 SVGIG (reference sequence). The CDR3 sequence is CAWSLRVGTEAFF. The CDR3 coding sequence is TGTGCCTGGAGCTTAAGGGTGGGCACTGAAGCTTTCTTT.

The chain uses TRBV18 and TRBJ1-5; 8 nucleotides agree with TRBD1. Unmatched junction bases numbered 4, after V lost 3 bases and J lost 6 bases. The CDR3 consists of 14 residues. The germline gives CDR1 KGHSH, CDR2 LQKENI. CDR3 protein: CASSPTGALQPQHF. The DNA of the CDR3 is TGTGCCAGCTCACCGACAGGGGCTCTTCAGCCCCAGCATTTT.

In regard to this clonotype: The conserved phenylalanine or tryptophan is not found at the CDR3 terminus, so this likely reflects a read error. The V and J genes are TRBV5-1 and TRBJ1-2; no firm D call. The length of the CDR3 is 13 residues. V was shortened by 0 bases and J by 2 bases, with 5 bases between the two germline ends. Per the germline V gene, CDR1 is SGHRS and CDR2 is YFSETQ. The CDR3 loop is CASSLGDNYGYTL. The CDR3 nucleotides read TGCGCCAGCAGCTTGGGAGACAACTATGGCTACACCTTA.